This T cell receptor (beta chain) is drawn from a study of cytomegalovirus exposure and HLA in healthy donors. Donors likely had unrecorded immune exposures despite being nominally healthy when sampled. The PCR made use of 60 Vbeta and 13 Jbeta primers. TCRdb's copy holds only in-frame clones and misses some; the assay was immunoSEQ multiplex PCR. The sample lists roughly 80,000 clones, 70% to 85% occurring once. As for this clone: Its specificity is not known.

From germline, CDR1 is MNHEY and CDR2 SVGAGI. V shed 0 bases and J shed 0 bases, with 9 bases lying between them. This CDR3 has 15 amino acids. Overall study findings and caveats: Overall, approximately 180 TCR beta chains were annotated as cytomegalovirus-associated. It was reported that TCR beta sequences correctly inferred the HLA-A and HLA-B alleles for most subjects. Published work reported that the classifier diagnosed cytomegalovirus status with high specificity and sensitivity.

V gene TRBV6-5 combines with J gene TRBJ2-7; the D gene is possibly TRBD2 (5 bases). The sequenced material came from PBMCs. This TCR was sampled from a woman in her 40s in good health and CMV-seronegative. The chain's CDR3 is CASSYSPDYSYEQYF. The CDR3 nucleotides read TGTGCCAGCAGTTACTCTCCAGACTACTCCTACGAGCAGTACTTC.